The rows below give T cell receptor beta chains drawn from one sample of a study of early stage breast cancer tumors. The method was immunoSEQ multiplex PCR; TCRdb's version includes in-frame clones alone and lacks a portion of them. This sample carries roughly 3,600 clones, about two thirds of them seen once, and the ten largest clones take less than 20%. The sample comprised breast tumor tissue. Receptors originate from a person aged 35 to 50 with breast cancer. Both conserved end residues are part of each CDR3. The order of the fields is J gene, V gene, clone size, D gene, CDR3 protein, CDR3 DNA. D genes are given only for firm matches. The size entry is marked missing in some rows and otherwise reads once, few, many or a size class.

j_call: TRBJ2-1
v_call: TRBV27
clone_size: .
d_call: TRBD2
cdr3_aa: CASRGLAGPIGEQFF
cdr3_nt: TGTGCCAGCAGAGGACTAGCGGGCCCGATTGGTGAGCAGTTCTTC

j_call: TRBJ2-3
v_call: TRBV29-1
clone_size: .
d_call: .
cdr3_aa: CSVPRDGLGTDTQYF
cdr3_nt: TGCAGCGTTCCCAGAGACGGGTTAGGCACAGATACGCAGTATTTT

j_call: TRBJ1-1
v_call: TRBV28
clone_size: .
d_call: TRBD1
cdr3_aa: CASSRPTGGEVDTEAFF
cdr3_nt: TGTGCCAGCAGTCGCCCGACAGGGGGCGAGGTGGACACTGAAGCTTTCTTT

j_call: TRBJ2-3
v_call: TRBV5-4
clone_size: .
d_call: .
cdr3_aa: CASSPSTDTQYF
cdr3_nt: TGTGCCAGCAGCCCCAGCACAGATACGCAGTATTTT

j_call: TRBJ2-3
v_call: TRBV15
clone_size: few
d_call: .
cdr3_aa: CATSRDLDTQYF
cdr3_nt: TGTGCCACCAGCAGAGATTTGGATACGCAGTATTTT

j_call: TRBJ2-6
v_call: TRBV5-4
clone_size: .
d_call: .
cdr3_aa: CASSLGLVGRANVLTF
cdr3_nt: TGTGCCAGCAGCTTGGGGCTTGTAGGTAGGGCCAACGTCCTGACTTTC

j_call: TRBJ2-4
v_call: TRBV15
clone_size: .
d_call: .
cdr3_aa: CATSRVVTTTSNF
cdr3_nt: TGTGCCACCAGCAGAGTTGTAACCACTACCTCCAACTTC

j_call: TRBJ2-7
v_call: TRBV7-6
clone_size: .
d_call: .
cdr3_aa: CASSLDPGNYEQYF
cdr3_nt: TGTGCCAGCAGCTTAGATCCGGGGAACTACGAGCAGTACTTC

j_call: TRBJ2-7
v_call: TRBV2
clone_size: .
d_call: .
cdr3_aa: CASSESGTYEQYF
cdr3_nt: TGTGCCAGCAGTGAATCGGGGACCTACGAGCAGTACTTC

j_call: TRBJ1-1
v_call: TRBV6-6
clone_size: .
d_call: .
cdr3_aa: CASSYQRGNTEAFF
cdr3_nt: TGTGCCAGCAGTTACCAGAGAGGGAACACTGAAGCTTTCTTT

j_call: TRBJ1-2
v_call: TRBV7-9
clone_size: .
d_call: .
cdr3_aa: CASTSNRDFAGGYTF
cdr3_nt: TGTGCCAGCACCTCAAATCGGGACTTCGCGGGGGGCTACACCTTC

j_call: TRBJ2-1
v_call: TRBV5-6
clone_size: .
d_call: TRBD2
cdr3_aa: CASSLAGSYNEQFF
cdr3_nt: TGTGCCAGCAGCCTAGCGGGGAGCTACAATGAGCAGTTCTTC

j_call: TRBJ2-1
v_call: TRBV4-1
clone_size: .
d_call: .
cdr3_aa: CASSQDSGPPYNEQFF
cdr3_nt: TGCGCCAGCAGCCAAGATTCGGGACCACCCTACAATGAGCAGTTCTTC

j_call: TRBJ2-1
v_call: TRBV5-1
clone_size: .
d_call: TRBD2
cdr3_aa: CASSMGGREYNEQFF
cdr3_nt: TGCGCCAGCAGCATGGGAGGGAGGGAGTACAATGAGCAGTTCTTC

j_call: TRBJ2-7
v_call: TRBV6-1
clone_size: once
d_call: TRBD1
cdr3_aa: CASSEALGQGAYEQYF
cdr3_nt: TGTGCCAGCAGTGAAGCGCTTGGACAGGGAGCCTACGAGCAGTACTTC

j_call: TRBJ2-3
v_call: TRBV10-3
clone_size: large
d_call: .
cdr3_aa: CAISESRDHFTDTQYF
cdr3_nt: TGTGCCATCAGTGAGTCCCGGGACCACTTCACAGATACGCAGTATTTT

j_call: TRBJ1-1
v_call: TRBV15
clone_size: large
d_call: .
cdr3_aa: CATSRDTVLSGLNTEAFF
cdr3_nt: TGTGCCACCAGCAGAGATACTGTTTTATCAGGACTGAACACTGAAGCTTTCTTT

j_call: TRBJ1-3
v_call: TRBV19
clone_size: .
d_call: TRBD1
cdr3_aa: CASSRSGTGVGNTIYF
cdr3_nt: TGTGCCAGTAGTAGATCCGGGACAGGGGTTGGAAACACCATATATTTT

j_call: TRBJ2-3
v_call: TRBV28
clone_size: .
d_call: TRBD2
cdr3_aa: CASSVLAGYTDTQYF
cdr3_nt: TGTGCCAGCAGCGTACTAGCGGGGTACACAGATACGCAGTATTTT

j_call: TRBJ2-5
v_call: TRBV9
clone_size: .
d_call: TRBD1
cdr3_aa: CASSSTGGTETQYF
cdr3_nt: TGTGCCAGCAGCTCTACAGGGGGAACAGAGACCCAGTACTTC

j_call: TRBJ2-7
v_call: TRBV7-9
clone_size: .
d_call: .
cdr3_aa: CASSSDRTSTYEQYF
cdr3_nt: TGTGCCAGCAGCTCAGACCGGACTTCGACCTACGAGCAGTACTTC

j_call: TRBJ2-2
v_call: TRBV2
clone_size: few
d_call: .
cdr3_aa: CASTWSTGELFF
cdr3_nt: TGTGCCAGCACCTGGAGCACCGGGGAGCTGTTTTTT

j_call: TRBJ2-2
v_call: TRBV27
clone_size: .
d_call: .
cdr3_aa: CASGLRVTGELFF
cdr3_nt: TGTGCCAGCGGATTGAGGGTTACCGGGGAGCTGTTTTTT

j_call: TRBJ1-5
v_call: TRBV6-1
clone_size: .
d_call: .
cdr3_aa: CASSPDHNQPQHF
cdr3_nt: TGTGCCAGCAGTCCCGACCATAATCAGCCCCAGCATTTT

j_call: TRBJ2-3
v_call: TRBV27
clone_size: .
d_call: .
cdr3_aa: CATTFGGPSLSTQYF
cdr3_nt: TGTGCCACCACCTTCGGGGGGCCATCACTTAGTACGCAGTATTTT

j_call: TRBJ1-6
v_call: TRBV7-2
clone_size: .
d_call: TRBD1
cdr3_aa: CASRQGSPTNSPLHF
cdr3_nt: TGTGCCAGCAGACAGGGGTCCCCCACAAATTCACCCCTCCACTTT

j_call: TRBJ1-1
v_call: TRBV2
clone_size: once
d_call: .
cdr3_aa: CASSEGTGANTEAFF
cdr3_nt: TGTGCCAGCAGTGAAGGGACTGGAGCGAACACTGAAGCTTTCTTT

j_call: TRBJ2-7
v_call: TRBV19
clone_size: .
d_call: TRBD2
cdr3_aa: CASSSMEGLLGYEQYF
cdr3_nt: TGTGCCAGTAGCTCCATGGAGGGACTACTGGGGTACGAGCAGTACTTC